This TCR beta chain came from a study of T-cell reconstitution after alpha-beta-depleted transplantation in children. The ends were cut back, 3 bases at V and 7 bases at J, with 27 bases in the middle. The CDR3 runs to 18 residues. Germline CDR1 and CDR2: SGHAT and FQDESV (reference sequence). The table lists this clonotype with a few counts. TCRbeta library preparation incorporated unique molecular identifiers. From the PCR reads, TCRdb called clonotypes with MiXCR, one entry per CDR3 protein. The data contain around 600,000 distinct CDR3 sequences, around 17% of them seen just once; the ten biggest clones take up about 1.1%.

This clonotype was obtained from a human donor who donated a stem cell graft to a child with acute myeloid leukemia. Sequenced material: PBMCs from the stem cell graft donor, taken from the stem cell graft. J is TRBJ1-2 and V is TRBV11-1, with D maybe TRBD1 (5 bases). Here the CDR3 DNA reads TGTGCCAGCAGCTTGCCCAGGGTGGGTGTCTCACAGACGACTGGCTACACCTTC. This codes for CASSLPRVGVSQTTGYTF.